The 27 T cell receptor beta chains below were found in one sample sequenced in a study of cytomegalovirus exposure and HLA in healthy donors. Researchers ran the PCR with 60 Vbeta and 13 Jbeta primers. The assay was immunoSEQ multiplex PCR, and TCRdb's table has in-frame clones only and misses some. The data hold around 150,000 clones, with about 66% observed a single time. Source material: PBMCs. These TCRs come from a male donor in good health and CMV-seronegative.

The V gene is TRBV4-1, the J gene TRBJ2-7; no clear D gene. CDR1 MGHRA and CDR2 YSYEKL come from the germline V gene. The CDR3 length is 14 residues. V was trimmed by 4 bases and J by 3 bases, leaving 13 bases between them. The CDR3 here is CASSPQALNYEQYF. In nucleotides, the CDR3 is TGCGCCAGCAGCCCTCAAGCGCTCAACTACGAGCAGTACTTC.

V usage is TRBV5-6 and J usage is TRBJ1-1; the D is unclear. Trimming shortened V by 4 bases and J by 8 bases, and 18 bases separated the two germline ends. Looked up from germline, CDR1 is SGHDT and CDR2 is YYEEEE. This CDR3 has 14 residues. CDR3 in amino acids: CASSLDGLPGEAFF. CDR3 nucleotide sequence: TGTGCCAGCAGCCTCGACGGACTGCCGGGAGAAGCTTTCTTT.

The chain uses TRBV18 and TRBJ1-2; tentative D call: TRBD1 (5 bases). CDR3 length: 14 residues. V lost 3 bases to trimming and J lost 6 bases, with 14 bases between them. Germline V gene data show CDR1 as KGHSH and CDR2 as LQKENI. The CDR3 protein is CASSPSTGGNGYTF. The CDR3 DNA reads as TGTGCCAGCTCACCCTCCACGGGGGGAAATGGCTACACCTTC.

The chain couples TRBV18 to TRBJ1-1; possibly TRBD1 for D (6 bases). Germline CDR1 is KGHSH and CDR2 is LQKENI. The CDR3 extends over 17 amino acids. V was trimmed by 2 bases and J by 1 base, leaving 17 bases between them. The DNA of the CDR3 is TGTGCCAGCTCACCAAGAACATCGGGACAAACGAACACTGAAGCTTTCTTT. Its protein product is CASSPRTSGQTNTEAFF.

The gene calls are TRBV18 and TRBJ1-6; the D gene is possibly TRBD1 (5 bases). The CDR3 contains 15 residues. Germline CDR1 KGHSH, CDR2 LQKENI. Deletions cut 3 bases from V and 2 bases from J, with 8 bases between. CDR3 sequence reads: CASSPPGTYNSPLHF. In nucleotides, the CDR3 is TGTGCCAGCTCACCTCCAGGGACCTATAATTCACCCCTCCACTTT.

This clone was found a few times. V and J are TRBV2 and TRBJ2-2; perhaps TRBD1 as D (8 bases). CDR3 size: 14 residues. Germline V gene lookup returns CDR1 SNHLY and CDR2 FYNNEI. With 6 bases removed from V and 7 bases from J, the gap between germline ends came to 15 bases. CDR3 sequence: CASSVQGGHGELFF. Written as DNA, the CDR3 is TGTGCCAGCAGCGTACAGGGGGGGCACGGGGAGCTGTTTTTT.

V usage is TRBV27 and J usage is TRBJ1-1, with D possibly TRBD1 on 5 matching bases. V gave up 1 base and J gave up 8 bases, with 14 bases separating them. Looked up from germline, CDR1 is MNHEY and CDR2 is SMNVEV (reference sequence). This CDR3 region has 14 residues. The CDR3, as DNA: TGTGCCAGCAGTTTATTGGGGACGGCGGGGGAAGCTTTCTTT. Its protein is CASSLLGTAGEAFF.

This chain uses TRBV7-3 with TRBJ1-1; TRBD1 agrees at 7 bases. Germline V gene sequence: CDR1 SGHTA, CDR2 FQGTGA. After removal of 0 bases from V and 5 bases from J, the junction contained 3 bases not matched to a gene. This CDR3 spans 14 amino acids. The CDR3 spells CASSLTGGETEAFF. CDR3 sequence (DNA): TGTGCCAGCAGCTTAACAGGGGGCGAGACTGAAGCTTTCTTT.

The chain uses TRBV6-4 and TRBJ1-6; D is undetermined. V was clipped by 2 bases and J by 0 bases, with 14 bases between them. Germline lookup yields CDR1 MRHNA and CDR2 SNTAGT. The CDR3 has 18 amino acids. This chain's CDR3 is CASSDGQSTSSYNSPLHF. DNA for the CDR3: TGTGCCAGCAGTGACGGGCAGAGTACTAGCTCCTATAATTCACCCCTCCACTTT.

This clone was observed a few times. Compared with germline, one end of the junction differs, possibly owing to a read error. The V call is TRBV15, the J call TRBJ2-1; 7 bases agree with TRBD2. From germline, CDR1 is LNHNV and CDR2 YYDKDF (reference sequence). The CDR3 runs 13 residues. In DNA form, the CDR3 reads TGTGCCACCAGCGGAGAGGGCGGGGGTGAGCAGTTCTTC. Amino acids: CATSGEGGGEQFF.

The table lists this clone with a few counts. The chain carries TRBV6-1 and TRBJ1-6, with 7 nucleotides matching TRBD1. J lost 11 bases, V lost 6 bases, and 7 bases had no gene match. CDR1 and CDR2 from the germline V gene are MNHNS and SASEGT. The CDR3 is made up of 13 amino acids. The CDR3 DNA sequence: TGTGCCAGCAGGGATCGACAGGGAGCACCCCTCCACTTT. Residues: CASRDRQGAPLHF.

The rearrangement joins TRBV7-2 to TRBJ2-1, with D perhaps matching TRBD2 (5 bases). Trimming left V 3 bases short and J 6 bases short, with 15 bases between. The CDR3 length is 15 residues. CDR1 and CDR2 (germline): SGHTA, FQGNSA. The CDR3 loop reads CASSLRGRVVNEQFF. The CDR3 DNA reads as TGTGCCAGCAGCTTGAGAGGGCGCGTTGTCAATGAGCAGTTCTTC.

The CDR3 DNA sequence: TGTGCCACCAGCAGAGGAGGACTCCGAAGGGGCTACACCTTC. Translated: CATSRGGLRRGYTF. The chain employs TRBV15 and TRBJ1-2; D uncertain. Per germline, CDR1 LNHNV and CDR2 YYDKDF (reference sequence). V was shortened by 1 base and J by 8 bases, with 14 bases between the two germline ends. The CDR3 has 14 residues.

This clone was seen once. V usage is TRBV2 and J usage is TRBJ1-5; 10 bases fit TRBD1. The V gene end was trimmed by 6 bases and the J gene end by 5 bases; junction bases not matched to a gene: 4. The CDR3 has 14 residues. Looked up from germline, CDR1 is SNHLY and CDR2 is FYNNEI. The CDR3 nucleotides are TGTGCCAGCAGCGACAGGGGGCGTCATCAGCCCCAGCATTTT. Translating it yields CASSDRGRHQPQHF.

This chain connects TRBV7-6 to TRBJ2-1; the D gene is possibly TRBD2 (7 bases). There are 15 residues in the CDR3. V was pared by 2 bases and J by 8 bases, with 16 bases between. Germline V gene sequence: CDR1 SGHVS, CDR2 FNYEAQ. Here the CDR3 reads CASSLRGARSDEQFF. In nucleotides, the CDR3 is TGTGCCAGCAGCTTACGGGGGGCCCGCAGCGATGAGCAGTTCTTC.

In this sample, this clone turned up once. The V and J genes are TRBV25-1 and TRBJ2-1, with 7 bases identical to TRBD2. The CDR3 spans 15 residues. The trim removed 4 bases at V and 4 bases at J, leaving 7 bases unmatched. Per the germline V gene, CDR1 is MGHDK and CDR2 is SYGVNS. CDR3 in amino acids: CASSAWGEGYNEQFF. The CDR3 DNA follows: TGTGCCAGCAGTGCTTGGGGGGAGGGGTACAATGAGCAGTTCTTC.

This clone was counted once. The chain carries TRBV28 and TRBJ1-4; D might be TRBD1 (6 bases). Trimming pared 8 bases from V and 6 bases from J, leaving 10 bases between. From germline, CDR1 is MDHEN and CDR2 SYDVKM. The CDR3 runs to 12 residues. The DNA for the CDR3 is TGTGCCAGCGAGGGGGGGGATGAAAAACTGTTTTTT. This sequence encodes CASEGGDEKLFF.

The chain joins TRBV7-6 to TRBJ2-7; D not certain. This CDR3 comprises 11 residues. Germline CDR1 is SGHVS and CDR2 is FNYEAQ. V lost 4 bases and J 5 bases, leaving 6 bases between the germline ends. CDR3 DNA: TGTGCCAGCAGCTCGAGGAACGAGCAGTACTTC. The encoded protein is CASSSRNEQYF.

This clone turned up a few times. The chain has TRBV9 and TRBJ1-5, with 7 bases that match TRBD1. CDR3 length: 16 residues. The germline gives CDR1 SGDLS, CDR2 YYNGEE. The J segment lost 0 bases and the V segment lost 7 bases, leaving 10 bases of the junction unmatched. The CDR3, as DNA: TGTGCCAGCGGCCGGGACAGCTCCTATAGCAATCAGCCCCAGCATTTT. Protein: CASGRDSSYSNQPQHF. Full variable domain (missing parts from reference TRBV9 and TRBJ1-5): DSGVTQTPKHLITATGQRVTLRCSPRSGDLSVYWYQQSLDQGLQFLIQYYNGEERAKGNILERFSAQQFPDLHSELNLSSLELGDSALYFCASGRDSSYSNQPQHFGDGTRLSIL.

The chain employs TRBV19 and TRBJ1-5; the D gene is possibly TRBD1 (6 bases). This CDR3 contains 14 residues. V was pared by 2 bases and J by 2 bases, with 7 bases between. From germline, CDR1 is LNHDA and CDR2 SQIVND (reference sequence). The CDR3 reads CASSIKGGNQPQHF. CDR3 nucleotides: TGTGCCAGTAGTATAAAGGGGGGCAATCAGCCCCAGCATTTT.

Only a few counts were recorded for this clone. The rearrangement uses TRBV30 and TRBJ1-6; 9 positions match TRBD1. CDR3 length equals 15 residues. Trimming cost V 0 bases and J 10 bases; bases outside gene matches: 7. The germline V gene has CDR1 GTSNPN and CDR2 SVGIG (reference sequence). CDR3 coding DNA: TGTGCCTGGAGTGTTCGAAGGACAGGGGAATCACCCCTCCACTTT. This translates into CAWSVRRTGESPLHF.

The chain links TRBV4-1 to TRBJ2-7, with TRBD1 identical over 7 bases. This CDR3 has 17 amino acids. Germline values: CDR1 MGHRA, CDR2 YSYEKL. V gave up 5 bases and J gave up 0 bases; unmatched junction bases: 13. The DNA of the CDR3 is TGCGCCAGCAGCTCACTGCCCGGGACAGTGAGCTCCTACGAGCAGTACTTC. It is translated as CASSSLPGTVSSYEQYF.

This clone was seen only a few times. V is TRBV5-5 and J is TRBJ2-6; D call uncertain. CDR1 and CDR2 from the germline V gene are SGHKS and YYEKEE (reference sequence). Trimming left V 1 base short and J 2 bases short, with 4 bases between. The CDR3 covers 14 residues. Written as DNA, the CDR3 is TGTGCCAGCAGCTTGCCAGCTGGGGCCAACGTCCTGACTTTC. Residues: CASSLPAGANVLTF.

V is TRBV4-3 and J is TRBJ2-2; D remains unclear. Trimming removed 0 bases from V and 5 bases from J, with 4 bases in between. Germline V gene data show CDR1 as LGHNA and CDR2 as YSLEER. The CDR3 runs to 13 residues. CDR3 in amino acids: CASSQDRTGELFF. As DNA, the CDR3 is TGCGCCAGCAGCCAAGATCGGACCGGGGAGCTGTTTTTT.

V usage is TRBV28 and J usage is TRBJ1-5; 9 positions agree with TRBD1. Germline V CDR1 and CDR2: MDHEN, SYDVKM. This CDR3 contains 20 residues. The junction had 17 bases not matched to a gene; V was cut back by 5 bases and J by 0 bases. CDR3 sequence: CASSPSPGQGMIFSNQPQHF. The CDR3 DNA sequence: TGTGCCAGCAGTCCATCTCCGGGACAGGGTATGATATTTAGCAATCAGCCCCAGCATTTT.

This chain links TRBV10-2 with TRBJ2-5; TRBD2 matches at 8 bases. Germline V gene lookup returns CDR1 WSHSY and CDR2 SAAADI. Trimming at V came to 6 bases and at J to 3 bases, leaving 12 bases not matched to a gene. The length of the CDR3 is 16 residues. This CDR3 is CASRAGAGGTEETQYF. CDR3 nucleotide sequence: TGCGCCAGCAGAGCCGGGGCGGGGGGCACAGAAGAGACCCAGTACTTC.

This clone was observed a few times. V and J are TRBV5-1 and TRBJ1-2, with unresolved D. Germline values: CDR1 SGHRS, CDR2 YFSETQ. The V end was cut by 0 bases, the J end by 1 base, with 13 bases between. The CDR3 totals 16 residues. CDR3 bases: TGCGCCAGCAGCTTGGGAGGGTTTGGTGGTAACTATGGCTACACCTTC. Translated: CASSLGGFGGNYGYTF. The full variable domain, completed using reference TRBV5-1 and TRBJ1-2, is KAGVTQTPRYLIKTRGQQVTLSCSPISGHRSVSWYQQTPGQGLQFLFEYFSETQRNKGNFPGRFSGRQFSNSRSEMNVSTLELGDSALYLCASSLGGFGGNYGYTFGSGTRLTVV.